Following are 10 T cell receptor beta chains from one sample sequenced in a study of cytotoxic CD8 clonotypes in ibrutinib-treated CLL. Measured with immunoSEQ multiplex PCR; TCRdb has only the in-frame clones, and not every one. The sample consists of fewer than 400,000 clones, about 61% of them appearing once. Material: PBMCs, obtained after 36 months of ibrutinib treatment. These receptors were obtained from a human donor with chronic lymphocytic leukemia.

The J gene is TRBJ1-2, the V gene TRBV7-2; no definite D call. Germline loops: CDR1 SGHTA, CDR2 FQGNSA. V was pared by 1 base and J by 7 bases, with 10 bases between. This CDR3 region has 13 residues. CDR3 DNA sequence: TGTGCCAGCAGCTTAGGGTGGAGGGTTGGCTACACCTTC. Its protein is CASSLGWRVGYTF.

The CDR3 nucleotides read TGCAGCGTTGGGCGGGAGGGCGGATACGAGCAGTACTTC. It encodes CSVGREGGYEQYF. V is TRBV29-1 and J is TRBJ2-7; TRBD2 matches 9 bases. The CDR3 runs to 13 residues. The trim removed 4 bases at V and 4 bases at J, leaving 5 bases unmatched. The germline V gene encodes CDR1 SQVTM and CDR2 ANQGSEA.

J is TRBJ2-2 and V is TRBV23-1; 8 positions match TRBD1. TRBV23-1 is identified as an open reading frame with a role that is uncertain. The CDR3 runs to 15 residues. V gave up 4 bases and J gave up 6 bases; unmatched junction bases: 7. The CDR3 DNA reads TGCGCCAGCAGTCGAGGGACAGGCTTCGCCGGGGAGCTGTTTTTT. Translation: CASSRGTGFAGELFF.

The chain couples TRBV27 to TRBJ2-7; either TRBD1 or TRBD2 may supply D (5 bases each). CDR1 and CDR2 from the germline V gene are MNHEY and SMNVEV (reference sequence). CDR3 length equals 15 residues. V gave up 6 bases and J gave up 3 bases, with 18 bases separating them. CDR3 protein: CASSLEVGVGYEQYF. CDR3 bases: TGTGCCAGCAGCTTGGAGGTAGGGGTGGGCTACGAGCAGTACTTC.

The chain joins TRBV2 to TRBJ1-1; D is unclear. Germline lookup yields CDR1 SNHLY and CDR2 FYNNEI. Trimming left V 6 bases short and J 1 base short, with 9 bases between. This CDR3 has 13 residues. In nucleotides, the CDR3 is TGTGCCAGCAGGGGTCGGGGGAACACTGAAGCTTTCTTT. Translation gives CASRGRGNTEAFF.

The V and J genes are TRBV4-1 and TRBJ2-7, with TRBD1 as a possible D gene (5 bases). This CDR3 has 15 residues. The germline V gene has CDR1 MGHRA and CDR2 YSYEKL. V was clipped by 4 bases and J by 5 bases, with 18 bases between them. The CDR3 loop reads CASSRTRSGSNEQYF. CDR3 sequence (DNA): TGCGCCAGCAGCCGAACCCGGTCAGGGTCAAACGAGCAGTACTTC.

V and J are TRBV5-1 and TRBJ1-2, with 7 bases identical to TRBD1. There are 11 residues in the CDR3. J was trimmed by 7 bases and V by 6 bases; bases with no gene match: 3. Germline V CDR1 and CDR2: SGHRS, YFSETQ. The CDR3 protein is CASTKGAGYTF. The CDR3 DNA is TGCGCCAGCACCAAGGGGGCTGGCTACACCTTC.

This clone was seen a handful of times. This chain connects TRBV7-3 to TRBJ2-6; 8 nucleotides align to TRBD1. Germline CDR1 is SGHTA and CDR2 is FQGTGA. J was trimmed by 0 bases and V by 5 bases; bases with no gene match: 12. This CDR3 has 19 amino acids. The CDR3 nucleotides are TGTGCCAGCAGCCCACTCCTGGACAGGGCCGTCTCTGGGGCCAACGTCCTGACTTTC. It encodes CASSPLLDRAVSGANVLTF.

Only one count was recorded for this clone. The chain recombines TRBV9 with TRBJ2-1; 13 bases line up with TRBD2. V was pared by 4 bases and J by 1 base, with 11 bases of the junction left unmatched. The CDR3 is 19 residues long. Germline-derived CDR1 and CDR2 are SGDLS and YYNGEE. The CDR3 DNA reads TGTGCCAGCAGCATCAACGGACTAGCGGGAGTTTCGTCCTACAATGAGCAGTTCTTC. Amino acids: CASSINGLAGVSSYNEQFF.

This clone was seen a few times. V usage is TRBV5-1 and J usage is TRBJ2-1, with unresolved D. The CDR3 is made up of 17 amino acids. V dropped 0 bases and J dropped 4 bases, with 17 bases sitting between them. Germline CDR1 SGHRS, CDR2 YFSETQ. CDR3 residues: CASSLARDRRLYNEQFF. CDR3 nucleotides: TGCGCCAGCAGCTTGGCCCGCGACCGCAGGCTTTACAATGAGCAGTTCTTC.